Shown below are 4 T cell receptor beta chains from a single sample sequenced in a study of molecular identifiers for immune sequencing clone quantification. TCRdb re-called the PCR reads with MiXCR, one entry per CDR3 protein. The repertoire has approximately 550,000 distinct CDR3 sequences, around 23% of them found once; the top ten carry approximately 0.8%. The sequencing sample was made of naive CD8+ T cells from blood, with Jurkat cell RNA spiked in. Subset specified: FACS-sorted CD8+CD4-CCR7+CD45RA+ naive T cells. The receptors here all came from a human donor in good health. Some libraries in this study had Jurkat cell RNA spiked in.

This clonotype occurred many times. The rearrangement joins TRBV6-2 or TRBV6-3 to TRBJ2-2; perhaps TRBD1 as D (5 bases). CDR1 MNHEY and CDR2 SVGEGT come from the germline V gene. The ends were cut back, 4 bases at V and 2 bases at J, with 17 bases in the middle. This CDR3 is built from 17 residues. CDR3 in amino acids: CASSSSPPDRNTGELFF. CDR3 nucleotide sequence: TGTGCCAGCAGTTCCTCCCCCCCCGACAGAAACACCGGGGAGCTGTTTTTT.

CDR3 in DNA: TGCGCCAGCAGCCCGGGGTGGGGGGCCGGGGAGCTGTTTTTT. Encoded protein: CASSPGWGAGELFF. V is TRBV4-1 and J is TRBJ2-2; a weak D match, TRBD2 (6 bases). V shed 4 bases and J shed 6 bases, with 12 bases lying between them. Germline-derived CDR1 and CDR2 are MGHRA and YSYEKL. This CDR3 is 14 amino acids long.

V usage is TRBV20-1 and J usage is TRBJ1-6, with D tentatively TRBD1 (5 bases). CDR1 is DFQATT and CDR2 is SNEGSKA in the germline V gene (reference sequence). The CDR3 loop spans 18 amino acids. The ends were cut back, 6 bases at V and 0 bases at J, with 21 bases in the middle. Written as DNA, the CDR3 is TGCAGTGCGACGAGAAGGACAAGCCGTTACTCCTATAATTCACCCCTCCACTTT. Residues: CSATRRTSRYSYNSPLHF.

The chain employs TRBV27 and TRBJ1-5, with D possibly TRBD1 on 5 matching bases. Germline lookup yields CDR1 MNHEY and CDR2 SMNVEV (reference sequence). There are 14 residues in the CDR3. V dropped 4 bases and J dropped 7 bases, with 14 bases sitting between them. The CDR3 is CASSSLTGRQPQHF. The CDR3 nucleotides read TGTGCCAGCAGTTCCCTTACGGGGCGGCAGCCCCAGCATTTT.